The 27 T cell receptor beta chains listed next were all sequenced from one sample in a study of blood T cell repertoires in COVID-19. Method: immunoSEQ multiplex PCR; TCRdb's copy keeps in-frame clones and lacks some. The repertoire holds about 380,000 clones, with roughly 91% as singletons. The sample was PBMCs or T cells enriched from blood (not recorded which). These receptor sequences come from a woman under 30 who had recovered from COVID-19.

The V gene is TRBV4-1, the J gene TRBJ2-1; the match to TRBD2 covers 7 bases. Germline CDR1 reads MGHRA; CDR2 reads YSYEKL. The V and J ends lost 4 bases and 10 bases, in that order; junction bases with no gene match: 10. The CDR3 sequence is 14 residues long. CDR3 residues: CASSPVDAGEEQFF. CDR3 DNA sequence: TGCGCCAGCAGCCCGGTGGATGCGGGGGAAGAGCAGTTCTTC.

This clone was found a few times. The V call is TRBV29-1, the J call TRBJ2-7, with D tentatively TRBD1 (5 bases). The CDR3 is made up of 13 amino acids. Germline V lookup: CDR1 SQVTM, CDR2 ANQGSEA. V was pared by 4 bases and J by 5 bases, with 15 bases between. For the CDR3, the DNA is TGCAGCGTTGGGGGTCTAGGGGTCGACGAGCAGTACTTC. This gives the protein CSVGGLGVDEQYF.

The chain is built from TRBV5-6 and TRBJ1-2, with D uncertain. Germline CDR1 reads SGHDT; CDR2 reads YYEEEE. The ends were cut back, 1 base at V and 6 bases at J, with 13 bases in the middle. CDR3 length: 14 residues. The CDR3 DNA follows: TGTGCCAGCAGCTTGATGTCTGGGCAGCATGGCTACACCTTC. Translating it yields CASSLMSGQHGYTF. Full variable domain (remainder filled in from reference TRBV5-6 and TRBJ1-2): DAGVTQSPTHLIKTRGQQVTLRCSPKSGHDTVSWYQQALGQGPQFIFQYYEEEERQRGNFPDRFSGHQFPNYSSELNVNALLLGDSALYLCASSLMSGQHGYTFGSGTRLTVV.

The chain is built from TRBV4-1 and TRBJ2-7, with no clear D. The germline gives CDR1 MGHRA, CDR2 YSYEKL. The V end lost 0 bases, the J end lost 1 base, and 13 bases lay between the germline ends. The CDR3 spans 16 residues. CDR3 bases: TGCGCCAGCAGCCAAGATGGTATTCCACTATCCTACGAGCAGTACTTC. As protein: CASSQDGIPLSYEQYF.

The rearrangement joins TRBV7-2 to TRBJ1-1; no clear D gene. CDR1 and CDR2 from the germline V gene are SGHTA and FQGNSA. Trimming left V 7 bases short and J 0 bases short, with 12 bases between. The CDR3 runs 14 residues. CDR3 DNA: TGTGCCAGCATCCGGGGAGGGATGAACACTGAAGCTTTCTTT. Its protein is CASIRGGMNTEAFF.

J is TRBJ2-7 and V is TRBV21-1; the DNA was not compared with TRBD2, the D call given in the table. TRBV21-1 constitutes a pseudogene. The CDR3 is 13 residues long. The CDR3 region is CASSWRPSYEQYF. DNA for the CDR3: TGTGCCAGCAGCTGGCGGCCGTCCTACGAGCAGTACTTC.

The chain recombines TRBV9 with TRBJ1-4, with TRBD1 identical over 8 bases. Looked up from germline, CDR1 is SGDLS and CDR2 is YYNGEE. Unmatched junction bases numbered 8, after V lost 3 bases and J lost 4 bases. The CDR3 loop spans 16 amino acids. The CDR3 DNA is TGTGCCAGCAGCGAGGGGGACAGGACTCTTAATGAAAAACTGTTTTTT. This gives the protein CASSEGDRTLNEKLFF.

V usage is TRBV4-1 and J usage is TRBJ1-1, with TRBD1 matching 8 bases. Trimming at V came to 6 bases and at J to 1 base, leaving 4 bases not matched to a gene. The CDR3 covers 14 residues. Germline values: CDR1 MGHRA, CDR2 YSYEKL. Here the CDR3 reads CASSLQGANTEAFF. CDR3 bases: TGCGCCAGCAGTCTTCAGGGGGCGAACACTGAAGCTTTCTTT.

This sequence joins TRBV7-2 and TRBJ1-4, with D tentatively TRBD1 (5 bases). Germline V CDR1 and CDR2: SGHTA, FQGNSA. The length of the CDR3 is 15 residues. The ends were cut back, 1 base at V and 8 bases at J, with 14 bases in the middle. CDR3 amino acids: CASSLVTGGREKLFF. CDR3 DNA: TGTGCCAGCAGCTTAGTAACAGGCGGAAGGGAAAAACTGTTTTTT.

J is TRBJ1-4 and V is TRBV11-2; TRBD1 is a possible D gene (5 bases). The CDR3 consists of 15 residues. V was trimmed by 5 bases and J by 0 bases, leaving 10 bases between them. CDR1 and CDR2 (germline): SGHAT, FQNNGV. The CDR3 nucleotides read TGTGCCAGCAGCGTACCCAGGGCAACTAATGAAAAACTGTTTTTT. Its protein product is CASSVPRATNEKLFF.

The CDR3 DNA sequence: TGCGCCAGCAGCGTCCTACAGGGAAACTATGGCTACACCTTC. Its protein is CASSVLQGNYGYTF. The chain is built from TRBV5-1 and TRBJ1-2; TRBD1 is a possible D gene (6 bases). V was trimmed by 4 bases and J by 2 bases, leaving 12 bases between them. The germline V gene has CDR1 SGHRS and CDR2 YFSETQ. The CDR3 has 14 amino acids.

The chain uses TRBV21-1 and TRBJ1-6. TRBV21-1 is reported as a pseudogene. The CDR3 extends over 13 amino acids. The DNA for the CDR3 is TGTGCCAGCGCTCCGGGATGGGATTCACCCCTCCACTTT. This codes for CASAPGWDSPLHF.

J is TRBJ2-7 and V is TRBV4-3, with 7 bases lining up with TRBD2. V was pared by 3 bases and J by 1 base, with 3 bases of the junction left unmatched. CDR1 LGHNA and CDR2 YSLEER come from the germline V gene. The CDR3 spans 14 residues. The CDR3 protein is CASSHYGGSYEQYF. In nucleotides, the CDR3 is TGCGCCAGCAGCCATTACGGGGGGTCCTACGAGCAGTACTTC.

The chain has TRBV10-2 and TRBJ2-7; 9 bases map to TRBD1. The CDR3 runs to 18 residues. After removal of 4 bases from V and 2 bases from J, the junction contained 15 bases not matched to a gene. Germline CDR1 is WSHSY and CDR2 is SAAADI. CDR3: CASSVSGQGHVGPYEQYF. CDR3 sequence (DNA): TGCGCCAGCAGTGTATCGGGACAGGGCCACGTGGGGCCCTACGAGCAGTACTTC.

The V call is TRBV5-6, the J call TRBJ1-2, with D perhaps TRBD1 (5 bases). The CDR3 totals 14 residues. Germline values: CDR1 SGHDT, CDR2 YYEEEE. V was cut by 3 bases and J by 5 bases, with 14 bases left in between. CDR3 DNA sequence: TGTGCCAGCAGCTCCTCAGGGAATCGGTATGGCTACACCTTC. Translating gives CASSSSGNRYGYTF.

In this sample, this clone turned up a few times. The genes are TRBV5-6 and TRBJ2-3, with 7 bases identical to TRBD1. The germline V gene encodes CDR1 SGHDT and CDR2 YYEEEE. With V trimmed by 1 base and J by 6 bases, 5 bases remained unmatched. CDR3 length equals 14 residues. The CDR3 loop reads CASSLRRGLDTQYF. The CDR3 bases are TGTGCCAGCAGCTTGAGAAGGGGGCTGGATACGCAGTATTTT.

The chain recombines TRBV6-6 with TRBJ1-2; D is possibly TRBD1 (5 bases). The germline V gene has CDR1 MNHNY and CDR2 SVGAGI (reference sequence). Trimming left V 5 bases short and J 7 bases short, with 26 bases between. This CDR3 has 17 residues. The CDR3 DNA is TGTGCCAGCAGTCTTGAGCCACAGGTCCTTCCGGCATCTGGCTACACCTTC. This gives the protein CASSLEPQVLPASGYTF.

The rearrangement joins TRBV6-1 to TRBJ1-1, with 8 bases fitting TRBD1. This CDR3 has 14 residues. The V segment lost 3 bases and the J segment 5 bases; nucleotides outside the gene matches: 5. Germline CDR1 and CDR2: MNHNS and SASEGT. The CDR3 loop reads CASSDPGGKTEAFF. For the CDR3, the DNA is TGTGCCAGCAGTGACCCAGGGGGCAAGACTGAAGCTTTCTTT.

This chain uses TRBV18 with TRBJ2-3, with 7 nucleotides matching TRBD1. From germline, CDR1 is KGHSH and CDR2 LQKENI. Germline trimming cut 5 bases from V and 2 bases from J; bases unmatched to any gene: 7. The CDR3 is 15 amino acids. This chain's CDR3 is CASSRQGVDTDTQYF. As DNA, the CDR3 is TGTGCCAGCTCAAGACAGGGTGTTGACACAGATACGCAGTATTTT.

V usage is TRBV3-1 (or the pseudogene TRBV3-2) and J usage is TRBJ2-6, with D possibly being TRBD2 (6 bases). This CDR3 has 18 residues. Per the germline V gene, CDR1 is LGHDT and CDR2 is YNNKEL (reference sequence). Trimming left V 1 base short and J 2 bases short, with 15 bases between. The CDR3 DNA sequence: TGTGCCAGCAGCCAAGGAGGGCCCGGAGGGACTGGGGCCAACGTCCTGACTTTC. As protein: CASSQGGPGGTGANVLTF.

The V gene is TRBV10-2, the J gene TRBJ1-3; the D is unclear. This CDR3 spans 12 amino acids. The V and J ends lost 8 bases and 0 bases respectively, with 5 bases between them. CDR1 and CDR2 (germline): WSHSY, SAAADI. This CDR3 reads CASPRSGNTIYF. Written as DNA, the CDR3 is TGCGCCAGCCCGCGCTCTGGAAACACCATATATTTT.

This clone was recorded a few times. The chain couples TRBV7-9 to TRBJ1-1; perhaps TRBD1 as D (5 bases). CDR3 length: 13 residues. Trimming shortened V by 1 base and J by 5 bases, and 8 bases separated the two germline ends. The germline CDR1 and CDR2 sequences are SEHNR and FQNEAQ (reference sequence). In nucleotides, the CDR3 is TGTGCCAGCAGCTTAGAACAGGCGACTGAAGCTTTCTTT. It encodes CASSLEQATEAFF.

The J gene is TRBJ1-6, the V gene TRBV5-1; D gene unclear. V shed 1 base and J shed 0 bases, with 5 bases lying between them. CDR1 and CDR2 (germline): SGHRS, YFSETQ. The length of the CDR3 is 15 residues. CDR3 sequence: CASSLYSSYNSPLHF. The CDR3 DNA sequence: TGCGCCAGCAGCTTGTACAGCTCCTATAATTCACCCCTCCACTTT.

CDR3 DNA: TGTGCCAGCAGACCTCCAGGGGGAAGGAATTCACCCCTCCACTTT. Translation gives CASRPPGGRNSPLHF. This chain connects TRBV27 to TRBJ1-6; TRBD1 matches 7 bases. The CDR3 consists of 15 residues. V shed 6 bases, J shed 7 bases, and the junction held 9 bases outside the gene matches. The germline V gene has CDR1 MNHEY and CDR2 SMNVEV (reference sequence).

This clone was counted only a few times. The rearrangement uses TRBV5-1 and TRBJ2-1; possibly TRBD2 for D (5 bases). The germline V gene has CDR1 SGHRS and CDR2 YFSETQ. Between the trimmed V and J ends, which lost 4 bases and 8 bases, there was a span of 13 bases. The CDR3 contains 13 residues. The CDR3 spells CASSTVTSDEQFF. The CDR3 bases are TGCGCCAGCAGCACCGTTACTAGTGATGAGCAGTTCTTC.

The gene calls are TRBV7-2 and TRBJ2-5; TRBD1 agrees at 8 bases. In germline, CDR1 is SGHTA, CDR2 FQGNSA. With 1 base clipped from V and 2 bases from J, the junction kept 3 bases outside the gene matches. This CDR3 has 15 residues. The CDR3 sequence is CASSLVRTGQETQYF. In DNA, the CDR3 is TGTGCCAGCAGCTTAGTGCGGACAGGGCAAGAGACCCAGTACTTC.

This clone appeared once. This chain connects TRBV28 to TRBJ2-3; 7 bases match TRBD2. The V gene's germline CDR1 is MDHEN and CDR2 SYDVKM. Losses at the gene ends were 6 bases for V and 0 bases for J; bases not matched to a gene: 6. The CDR3 contains 15 residues. The CDR3 loop reads CASSRTSDSTDTQYF. CDR3 DNA: TGTGCCAGCAGCCGTACTAGCGACAGCACAGATACGCAGTATTTT.